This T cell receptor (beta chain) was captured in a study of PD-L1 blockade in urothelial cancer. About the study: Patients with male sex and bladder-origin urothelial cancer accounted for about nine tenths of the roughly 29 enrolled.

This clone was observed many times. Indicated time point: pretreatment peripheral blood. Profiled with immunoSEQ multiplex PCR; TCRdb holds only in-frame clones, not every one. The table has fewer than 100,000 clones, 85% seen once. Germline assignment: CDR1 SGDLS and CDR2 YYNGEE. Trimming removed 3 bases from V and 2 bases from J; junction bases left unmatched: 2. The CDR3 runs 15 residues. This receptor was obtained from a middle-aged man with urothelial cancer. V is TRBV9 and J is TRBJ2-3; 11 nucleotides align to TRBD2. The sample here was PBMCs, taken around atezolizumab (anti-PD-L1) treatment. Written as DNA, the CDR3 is TGTGCCAGCAGCGCTAGCGGGAGGACCACAGATACGCAGTATTTT. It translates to CASSASGRTTDTQYF.